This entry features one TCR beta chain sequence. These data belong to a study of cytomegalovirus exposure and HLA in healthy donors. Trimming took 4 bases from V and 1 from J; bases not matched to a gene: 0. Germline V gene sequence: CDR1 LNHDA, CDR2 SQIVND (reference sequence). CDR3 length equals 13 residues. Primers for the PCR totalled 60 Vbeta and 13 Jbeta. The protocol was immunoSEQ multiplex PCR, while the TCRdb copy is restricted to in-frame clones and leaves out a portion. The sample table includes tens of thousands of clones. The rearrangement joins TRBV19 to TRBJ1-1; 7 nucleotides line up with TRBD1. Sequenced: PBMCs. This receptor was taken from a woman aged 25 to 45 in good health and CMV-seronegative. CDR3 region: CASSTGGNTEAFF. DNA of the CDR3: TGTGCCAGTAGTACAGGGGGGAACACTGAAGCTTTCTTT.